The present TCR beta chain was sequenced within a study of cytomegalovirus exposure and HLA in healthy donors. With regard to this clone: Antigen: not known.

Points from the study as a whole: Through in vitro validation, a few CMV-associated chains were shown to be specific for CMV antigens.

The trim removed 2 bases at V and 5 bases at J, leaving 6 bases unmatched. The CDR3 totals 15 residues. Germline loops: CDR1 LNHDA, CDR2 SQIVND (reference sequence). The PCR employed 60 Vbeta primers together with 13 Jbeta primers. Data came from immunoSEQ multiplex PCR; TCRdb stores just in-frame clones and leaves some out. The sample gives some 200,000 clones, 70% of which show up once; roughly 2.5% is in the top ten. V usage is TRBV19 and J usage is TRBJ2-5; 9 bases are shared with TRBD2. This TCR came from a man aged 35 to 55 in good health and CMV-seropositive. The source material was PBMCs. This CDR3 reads CASSIIPSGDETQYF. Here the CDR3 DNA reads TGTGCCAGTAGTATAATTCCTAGCGGGGACGAGACCCAGTACTTC.